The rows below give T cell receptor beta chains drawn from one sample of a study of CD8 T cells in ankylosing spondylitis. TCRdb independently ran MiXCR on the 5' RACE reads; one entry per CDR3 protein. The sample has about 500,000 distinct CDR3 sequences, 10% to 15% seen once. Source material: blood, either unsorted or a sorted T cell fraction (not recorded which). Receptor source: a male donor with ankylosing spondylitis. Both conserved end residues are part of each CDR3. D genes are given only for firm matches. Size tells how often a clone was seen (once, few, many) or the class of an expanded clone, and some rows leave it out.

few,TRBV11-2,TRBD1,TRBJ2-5,TGTGCCAGCAGCTTAGCGGGACAGGCTCCAGGTACCCAGTACTTC,CASSLAGQAPGTQYF
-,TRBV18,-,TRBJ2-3,TGTGCCAGCTCACCAGGGGGCAACACAGATACGCAGTATTTT,CASSPGGNTDTQYF
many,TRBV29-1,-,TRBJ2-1,TGCAGCGCTGAACGGGGGAGCTCCTACAATGAGCAGTTCTTC,CSAERGSSYNEQFF
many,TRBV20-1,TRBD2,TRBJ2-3,TGCAGTGCTAGACGGACTAGCGGGAGGGCGGGAGATACGCAGTATTTT,CSARRTSGRAGDTQYF
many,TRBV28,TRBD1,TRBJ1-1,TGTGCCAGCAGTTTCGCCCCAGGGGGCAACACTGAAGCTTTCTTT,CASSFAPGGNTEAFF
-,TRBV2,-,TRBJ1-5,TGTGCCAGCAGCATAACAGGGAGCGGCAATCAGCCCCAGCATTTT,CASSITGSGNQPQHF
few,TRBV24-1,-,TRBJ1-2,TGTGCCACCAGTGGTGCCGGGACAATGAGGAATGGCTACACCTTC,CATSGAGTMRNGYTF
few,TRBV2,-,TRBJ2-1,TGTGCCAGCAAACCACGGGTCTACAATGAGCAGTTCTTC,CASKPRVYNEQFF
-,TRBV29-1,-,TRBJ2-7,TGCAGCGTTGTCCGGGACTACGAGCAGTACTTC,CSVVRDYEQYF
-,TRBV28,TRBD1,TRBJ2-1,TGTGCCAGCCTCGGGACAGCCTACAATGAGCAGTTCTTC,CASLGTAYNEQFF
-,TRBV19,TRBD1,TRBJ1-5,TGTGCCAGTAGTGATACAGGGGGCTCTCAGCCCCAGCATTTT,CASSDTGGSQPQHF
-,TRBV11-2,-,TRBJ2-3,TGTGCCAGCAGCTTACAGTCAAGTTTCACAGATACGCAGTATTTT,CASSLQSSFTDTQYF
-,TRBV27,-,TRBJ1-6,TGTGCCAGCAGTTTCGGGACATGGGGGCTCGGGGATTATAATTCACCCCTCCACTTT,CASSFGTWGLGDYNSPLHF
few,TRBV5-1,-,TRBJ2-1,TGCGCCAGCAGCTTGGAAGGTATCTCCTACAATGAGCAGTTCTTC,CASSLEGISYNEQFF
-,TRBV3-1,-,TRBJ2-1,TGTGCCAGCAGCTCCTCCAGGTCGGGGTCTTGGATCTTC,CASSSSRSGSWIF
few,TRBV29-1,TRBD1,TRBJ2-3,TGCAGCGTGAGGGACAGGGGGCCCACAGATACGCAGTATTTT,CSVRDRGPTDTQYF
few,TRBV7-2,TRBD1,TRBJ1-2,TGTGCCAGCAGCTTAGGGCAACAGGGGACTACTAACTATGGCTACACCTTC,CASSLGQQGTTNYGYTF
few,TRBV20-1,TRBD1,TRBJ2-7,TGCAGTGCTCCAGAAAAACAGGGGGCGTGGGAGCAGTACTTC,CSAPEKQGAWEQYF
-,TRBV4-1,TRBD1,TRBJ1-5,TGCGCCAGCAGCGAACATCCACAGACAGGGGGCAATCAGCCCCAGCATTTT,CASSEHPQTGGNQPQHF
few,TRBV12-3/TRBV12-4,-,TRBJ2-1,TGTGCCACTGGGCGACTCCAATACAATGAGCAGTTCTTC,CATGRLQYNEQFF
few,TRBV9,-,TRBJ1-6,TGTGCCAGCAGCCCCCAGGGCAATAATTCACCCCTCCACTTT,CASSPQGNNSPLHF
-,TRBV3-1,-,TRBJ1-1,TGTGCCAGCAGCCGAGAGGCCGTAACTAGGGCTTTCTTT,CASSREAVTRAFF
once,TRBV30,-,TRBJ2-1,TGTGCCTGGAGTGTCGCAGGTGGGAGGAATGAGCAGTTCTTC,CAWSVAGGRNEQFF
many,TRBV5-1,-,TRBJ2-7,TGCGCCAGCAGCTCCGTACCTGACATATACGAGCAGTACTTC,CASSSVPDIYEQYF
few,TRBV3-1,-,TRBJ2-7,TGTGCCAGCAGCCGCTCCCTGGGGTTTCACGAGCAGTACTTC,CASSRSLGFHEQYF
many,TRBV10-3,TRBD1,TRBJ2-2,TGTGCCTCCGGCAGGGACAGGGTTGAGTACACCGGGGAGCTGTTTTTT,CASGRDRVEYTGELFF
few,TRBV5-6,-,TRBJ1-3,TGTGCCAGCAGCTTGGGTCAGTATGGAAACACCATATATTTT,CASSLGQYGNTIYF
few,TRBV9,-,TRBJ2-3,TGTGCCAGCAGCGTAGTGCCCGAACCCACAGATACGCAGTATTTT,CASSVVPEPTDTQYF
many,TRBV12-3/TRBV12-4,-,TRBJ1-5,TGTGCCAGCAGTAGCCGGGCAGGTAGGCGGAATCAGCCCCAGCATTTT,CASSSRAGRRNQPQHF
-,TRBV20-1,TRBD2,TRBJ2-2,TGCAGTGCCGCCGGGACTAGCATTGCCGGGGAGCTGTTTTTT,CSAAGTSIAGELFF
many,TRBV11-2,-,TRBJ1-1,TGTGCCAGCAGCTTAGATCTAAGGTTTGGAGCTTTCTTT,CASSLDLRFGAFF
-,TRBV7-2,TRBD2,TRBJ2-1,TGTGCCAGCAGACGATCTCTAGCGGGAGGAAGCAATGAGCAGTTCTTC,CASRRSLAGGSNEQFF
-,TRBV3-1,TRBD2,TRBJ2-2,TGTGCCAGCAGCCAGAGAGTAGCGGGAGGGCCGAGCACCGGGGAGCTGTTTTTT,CASSQRVAGGPSTGELFF
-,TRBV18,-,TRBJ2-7,TGTGCCAGCTCACCAGTTAATTACGCGGGGAGAGGCTACGAGCAGTACTTC,CASSPVNYAGRGYEQYF
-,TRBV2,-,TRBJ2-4,TGTGCCAGCAGTGACGGGGGAGCTCTCAACATTCAGTACTTC,CASSDGGALNIQYF
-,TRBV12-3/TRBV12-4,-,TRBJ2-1,TGTGCCAGCAGTGAACCGGGACTTCACTACAATGAGCAGTTCTTC,CASSEPGLHYNEQFF
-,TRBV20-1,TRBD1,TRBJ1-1,TGCAGTGCTAGAGCGGGACAGGAGAACACTGAAGCTTTCTTT,CSARAGQENTEAFF
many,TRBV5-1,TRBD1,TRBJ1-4,TGCGCCAGCACCGGACAGGAAGGTGAAAAACTGTTTTTT,CASTGQEGEKLFF
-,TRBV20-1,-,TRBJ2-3,TGCAGTGCTAGAGGGACAGCCAACATTGGGGATACGCAGTATTTT,CSARGTANIGDTQYF
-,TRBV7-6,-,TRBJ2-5,TGTGCCAGCAGCTTACTGGTTGAGCAGACCCAGTACTTC,CASSLLVEQTQYF
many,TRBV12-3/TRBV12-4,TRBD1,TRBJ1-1,TGTGCCAGCAGTTTAACCCCCGGGACAGGGGACACTGAAGCTTTCTTT,CASSLTPGTGDTEAFF
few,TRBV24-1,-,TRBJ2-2,TGTGCCACCAGTGCGATGGCGGGCACAGAGACCGGGGAGCTGTTTTTT,CATSAMAGTETGELFF
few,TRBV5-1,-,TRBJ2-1,TGCGCCAGCAGGCCCTCGGACGGTGACAATGAGCAGTTCTTC,CASRPSDGDNEQFF